A selection of T cell receptor beta chains follows, all from one sample in a study of Graves' ophthalmopathy and Graves' hyperthyroidism. TCRdb re-called the multiplex PCR reads with MiXCR, one entry per CDR3 protein. The sample lists hundreds of thousands of distinct CDR3 sequences; under 25% were seen once. The sequenced sample consisted of peripheral blood. The receptors shown here come from a woman between 18 and 30 years old with stable Graves' hyperthyroidism. Both conserved end residues are part of each CDR3. The D gene is left open where the match is weak. Size is omitted from some rows. Given values are once, few, many or a class for expanded clones.

V,size,J,length,D,DNA,CDR3
TRBV20-1,many,TRBJ2-7,11,TRBD1,TGCAGTGGACAGGGGGGTTACGAGCAGTACTTC,CSGQGGYEQYF
TRBV15,many,TRBJ2-5,13,NA,TGTGCCACCAGCAGAGATCGGAAAGAGACCCAGTACTTC,CATSRDRKETQYF
TRBV6-2/TRBV6-3,many,TRBJ2-1,15,TRBD2,TGTGCCAGCACCCCAGGGACTAGCGCTGGCGATGAGCAGTTCTTC,CASTPGTSAGDEQFF
TRBV5-6,many,TRBJ2-7,15,TRBD2,TGTGCCAGCAGCTTCCAGCTAGCGGGAGCCTACGAGCAGTACTTC,CASSFQLAGAYEQYF
TRBV18,NA,TRBJ2-3,19,TRBD2,TGTGCCAGCTCACCACCACAACGAAGCGGGACTGCGGGCACAGATACGCAGTATTTT,CASSPPQRSGTAGTDTQYF
TRBV20-1,many,TRBJ1-6,14,NA,TGCAGTGCTAGGGAAGACCCGATACCCCGACTACACCACTTT,CSAREDPIPRLHHF
TRBV7-7,many,TRBJ2-5,16,NA,TGTGCTAGCAGCCCCTATCTCAGGAGTACCCAAGAGACCCAGTACTTC,CASSPYLRSTQETQYF
TRBV6-1,NA,TRBJ2-5,15,NA,TGTGCCAGCAGCGTTGCGGGGACATTTCAAGAGAGCCAGTACTTC,CASSVAGTFQESQYF
TRBV7-8,many,TRBJ2-2,15,NA,TGTGCCAGCAGCTTAGTCCCAGGGTATGCCGGGGAGCTGTTTTTT,CASSLVPGYAGELFF
TRBV20-1,many,TRBJ2-7,14,NA,TGCAGTGCTAGAGATTACAGTAATTCCTACGAGCAGTACTTC,CSARDYSNSYEQYF
TRBV5-1,NA,TRBJ2-5,13,NA,TGCGCCAGCAGCTTGGAAGCGGGCGGGACCCAGTACTTC,CASSLEAGGTQYF
TRBV5-1,many,TRBJ1-2,13,NA,TGCGCCAGCAGTGGACCACCTCCCTATGGCTACACCTTC,CASSGPPPYGYTF
TRBV20-1,few,TRBJ2-7,16,NA,TGCAGTGCTAGAGCTTCTCTAGCCAATCCGGGTCGGGAGCAGTACTTC,CSARASLANPGREQYF
TRBV28,many,TRBJ2-7,14,NA,TGTGCCAGCAGTTCTAACCCCCCGATGGACGAGCAGTACTTC,CASSSNPPMDEQYF
TRBV12-3/TRBV12-4,many,TRBJ2-7,16,TRBD2,TGTGCCAGCAGCCCCGGGACTAGCGGGCTCTCCTACGAGCAGTACTTC,CASSPGTSGLSYEQYF
TRBV7-6,NA,TRBJ1-1,17,TRBD1,TGTGCCAGCAGCTTAGTTTTGACAGGGGGCCCGAACACTGAAGCTTTCTTT,CASSLVLTGGPNTEAFF
TRBV12-3/TRBV12-4,many,TRBJ2-5,14,TRBD2,TGTGCCAGCAGTTTCCGGGGGGGACAAGAGACCCAGTACTTC,CASSFRGGQETQYF
TRBV20-1,NA,TRBJ2-7,11,NA,TGCAGTGCTAGAATGGTGAGGGAGCAGTACTTC,CSARMVREQYF
TRBV6-5,many,TRBJ2-7,12,TRBD2,TGTCCCGAGGGACTATTGTTCTACGAGCAGTACTTC,CPEGLLFYEQYF
TRBV20-1,many,TRBJ2-4,15,TRBD2,TGCAGTGCTAGTCTCGGGAGGGCGGCCAAAAACATTCAGTACTTC,CSASLGRAAKNIQYF
TRBV7-2,many,TRBJ2-5,14,TRBD2,TGTGCCAGCAGCCCAGGGACTAGCGGGCCCTCGCAGCACTTC,CASSPGTSGPSQHF
TRBV6-5,medium-sized,TRBJ2-7,15,TRBD1,TGTGCCAGCAGCTCCGGGACAGGGGGCTTCTACGAGCAGTACTTC,CASSSGTGGFYEQYF
TRBV27,once,TRBJ1-1,13,NA,TGTGCCAGCAGTTTAACACTGGCGGGTGAAGCTTTCTTT,CASSLTLAGEAFF
TRBV7-2,many,TRBJ1-6,15,TRBD1,TGTGCCAGCAGCTCACCGGACAGGGCAAATTCACCCCTCCACTTT,CASSSPDRANSPLHF
TRBV5-1,NA,TRBJ2-7,14,NA,TGCGCCAGCTTACACGGCAGGCCGACCTACGAGCAGTACTTC,CASLHGRPTYEQYF
TRBV5-1,many,TRBJ1-1,15,NA,TGCGCCAGCAGCTTGGGAGAGGGGTTGAGGACTGAAGCTTTCTTT,CASSLGEGLRTEAFF
TRBV7-9,many,TRBJ2-5,15,TRBD2,TGTGCCAGCAGCTTACTAGCGGTATACCAAGAGACCCAGTACTTC,CASSLLAVYQETQYF
TRBV27,many,TRBJ1-1,14,NA,TGTGCCAGCAGTTCCGGTGCGTGGGGCACTGAAGCTTTCTTT,CASSSGAWGTEAFF
TRBV12-5,many,TRBJ1-1,18,TRBD1,TGTGCTAGTGGTTTGGTCAGGACAGGGGGCATCTCATACACTGAAGCTTTCTTT,CASGLVRTGGISYTEAFF
TRBV7-8,many,TRBJ2-5,13,NA,TGTGCCAGCAGCTGGGACTGGAAGGAGACCCAGTACTTC,CASSWDWKETQYF
TRBV7-9,many,TRBJ1-1,15,NA,TGTGCCAGCAGCCAGTTGCAGGGTCTGAACACTGAAGCTTTCTTT,CASSQLQGLNTEAFF
TRBV9,once,TRBJ2-5,15,NA,TGTGCCAGCAGCCCCCACGGTCGTTACCAAGAGACCCAGTACTTC,CASSPHGRYQETQYF
TRBV6-1,NA,TRBJ1-1,15,NA,TGTGCCAGCACCCAAATCGAGACTATGAACACTGAAGCTTTCTTT,CASTQIETMNTEAFF
TRBV2,many,TRBJ2-7,13,NA,TGTGCCAGCAGCCCGAACGGTTTAGTGTGGCAGTACTTC,CASSPNGLVWQYF
TRBV6-1,NA,TRBJ2-2,15,TRBD2,TGTGCCAGCAGTGACCTAGCGGGAGGCCCCGGGGAGCTGTTTTTT,CASSDLAGGPGELFF
TRBV12-3/TRBV12-4,few,TRBJ1-2,15,TRBD1,TGTGCCAGCAGCCCCGAGGAGGGGGCGAGGGGTGGCTACACCTTC,CASSPEEGARGGYTF
TRBV30,many,TRBJ1-2,12,NA,TGTGCCTGGACAGGTGTTAACTATGGCTACACCTTC,CAWTGVNYGYTF
TRBV15,NA,TRBJ2-7,19,TRBD1,TGTGCCACCAGCAGAGATTTCCGGGACAGGGGGTATGCGGTCTACGAGCAGTACTTC,CATSRDFRDRGYAVYEQYF
TRBV18,many,TRBJ2-4,14,TRBD1,TGTGCCAGCTCCCCAGGACAGGGGGGAAACATTCAGTACTTC,CASSPGQGGNIQYF
TRBV6-2/TRBV6-3,many,TRBJ2-4,13,TRBD1,TGTGCCAGCAGTCGACAGGGGGCAAACATTCAGTACTTC,CASSRQGANIQYF
TRBV27,many,TRBJ2-5,14,NA,TGTGCCAGCAGTTTTATGGCGCACTCAGAGACCCAGTACTTC,CASSFMAHSETQYF
TRBV6-5,many,TRBJ2-7,15,TRBD1,TGTGCCAGCAGTTACGAGTGGACAGGACCCTACGAGCAGTACTTC,CASSYEWTGPYEQYF
TRBV6-2/TRBV6-3,many,TRBJ1-1,13,NA,TGTGCCAGCAGGGCGCCCGCGTTAGCTGAAGCTTTCTTT,CASRAPALAEAFF
TRBV25-1,many,TRBJ2-2,16,TRBD1,TGTGCCAGCAGTGAACGGAACAGGGGGGTCACCGGGGAGCTGTTTTTT,CASSERNRGVTGELFF
TRBV4-1,many,TRBJ1-2,13,NA,TGCGCCAGCAGCCAAGTCGGCAACTATGGCTACACCTTC,CASSQVGNYGYTF
TRBV12-3/TRBV12-4,few,TRBJ2-7,12,NA,TGTGCCAGCAGTCGCAGGGCCTACGAGCAGTACTTC,CASSRRAYEQYF
TRBV2,many,TRBJ1-1,14,NA,TGTGCCAGCAGTGAAGGAACGGTGAACACTGAAGCTTTCTTT,CASSEGTVNTEAFF
TRBV10-3,many,TRBJ2-3,16,NA,TGTGCCGCCCTATCCGAAGCGGGCCGGAGCACAGATACGCAGTATTTT,CAALSEAGRSTDTQYF
TRBV12-3/TRBV12-4,NA,TRBJ2-2,13,NA,TGTGCCAGCATCCCACAGAACACCGGGGAGCTGTTTTTT,CASIPQNTGELFF
TRBV6-1,many,TRBJ2-7,15,TRBD2,TGTGCCAGCTCTTTTCGACTAGCGGGAATTTACGAGCAGTACTTC,CASSFRLAGIYEQYF
TRBV19,NA,TRBJ2-7,14,TRBD2,TGTGCCAGTAGTCAACTCGGGAGGATCTACGAGCAGTACTTC,CASSQLGRIYEQYF
TRBV6-2/TRBV6-3,NA,TRBJ2-5,16,NA,TGTGCCAGCAGTTACTTTTCGGGGGGCGCGGCGGAGACCCAGTACTTC,CASSYFSGGAAETQYF
TRBV6-2/TRBV6-3,many,TRBJ2-7,14,NA,TGTGCCAGCAGACTCCCCGGACACCCCTACGAGCAGTACTTC,CASRLPGHPYEQYF
TRBV20-1,many,TRBJ2-7,16,TRBD2,TGCAGTGCTAAATCATGGCTAGCGGGAGAGCCGGGGGAGCAGTACTTC,CSAKSWLAGEPGEQYF
TRBV4-3,few,TRBJ2-7,13,NA,TGCGCCAGCAGCCAAGTGCTGGGCTACGAGCAGTACTTC,CASSQVLGYEQYF
TRBV28,many,TRBJ2-7,15,TRBD2,TGTGCCAGCAGTTTATCCTCGGGACTAGTGTCCGAGCAGTACTTC,CASSLSSGLVSEQYF
TRBV10-3,few,TRBJ2-7,13,NA,TGTGCCATCGCCGAGGGGGGGCCGGTCGAGCAGTACTTC,CAIAEGGPVEQYF
TRBV7-8,many,TRBJ1-6,15,NA,TGTGCCAGCAGCCCAAGGGAGCAGATGCTTTCACCCCTCCACTTT,CASSPREQMLSPLHF